This T cell receptor beta chain was profiled in a study of T cells in Graves' hyperthyroidism and ophthalmopathy. Study-level information: Initial diagnosis, before any treatment, was when peripheral blood was collected.

The investigators amplified TCR beta CDR3 regions from RNA transcripts. Using the HTBI primer set, a first-round RT-PCR was run on the TCR CDR3. TCRdb analysed the multiplex PCR reads with MiXCR anew, one entry per CDR3 protein. Of hundreds of thousands of distinct CDR3 sequences listed, around a sixth are singletons. Hyperthyroidism patients were newly diagnosed, had disease duration under 2 months, and were aged 18 to 65 years. It was at first hyperthyroidism diagnosis, before any ophthalmopathy symptoms, that the blood sample was taken. The CDR3 has 15 residues. CDR1 is MNHEY and CDR2 is SVGAGI in the germline V gene. The V segment lost 0 bases and the J segment 5 bases; nucleotides outside the gene matches: 4.

The sample taken for sequencing was blood. This TCR was recovered from a woman aged 45-65 years with Graves' hyperthyroidism that later progressed to Graves' ophthalmopathy. The chain uses TRBV6-5 and TRBJ2-7; 10 bases are shared with TRBD1. DNA of the CDR3: TGTGCCAGCAGTTACTCGGGACAGGGGATAAACGAGCAGTACTTC. Its protein is CASSYSGQGINEQYF.